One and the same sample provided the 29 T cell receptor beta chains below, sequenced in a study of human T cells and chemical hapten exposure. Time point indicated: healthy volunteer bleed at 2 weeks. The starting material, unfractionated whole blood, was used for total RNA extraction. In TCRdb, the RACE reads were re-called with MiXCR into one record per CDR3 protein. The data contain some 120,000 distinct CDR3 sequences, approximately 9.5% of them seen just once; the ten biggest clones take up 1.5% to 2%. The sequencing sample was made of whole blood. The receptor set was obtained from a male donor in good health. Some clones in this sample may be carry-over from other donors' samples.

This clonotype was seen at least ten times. The CDR3 protein is CASSLGTFYEQYF. The CDR3 coding sequence is TGTGCCAGCAGTTTAGGGACCTTCTACGAGCAGTACTTC. The V and J genes are TRBV28 and TRBJ2-7; D might be TRBD1 or TRBD2, each matching 5 bases. Germline V gives CDR1 MDHEN, CDR2 SYDVKM. This CDR3 is 13 amino acids long. Trimming left V 2 bases short and J 3 bases short, with 8 bases between.

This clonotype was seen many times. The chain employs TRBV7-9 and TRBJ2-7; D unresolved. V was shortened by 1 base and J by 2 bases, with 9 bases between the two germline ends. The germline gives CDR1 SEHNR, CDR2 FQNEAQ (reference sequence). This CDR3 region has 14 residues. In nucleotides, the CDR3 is TGTGCCAGCAGCTTAGTTCCAGGCCCCTACGAGCAGTACTTC. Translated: CASSLVPGPYEQYF.

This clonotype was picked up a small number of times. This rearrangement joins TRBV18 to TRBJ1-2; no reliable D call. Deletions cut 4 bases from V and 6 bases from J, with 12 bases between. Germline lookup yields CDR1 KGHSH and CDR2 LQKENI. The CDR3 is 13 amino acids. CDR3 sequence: CASSRSHEDGYTF. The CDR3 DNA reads TGTGCCAGCTCACGATCGCACGAGGATGGCTACACCTTC.

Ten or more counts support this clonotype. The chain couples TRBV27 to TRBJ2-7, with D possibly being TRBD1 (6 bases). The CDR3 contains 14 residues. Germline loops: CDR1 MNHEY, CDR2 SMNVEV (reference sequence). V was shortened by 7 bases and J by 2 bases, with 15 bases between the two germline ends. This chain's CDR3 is CASKQGAWAYEQYF. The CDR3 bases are TGTGCCAGCAAACAGGGTGCCTGGGCCTACGAGCAGTACTTC.

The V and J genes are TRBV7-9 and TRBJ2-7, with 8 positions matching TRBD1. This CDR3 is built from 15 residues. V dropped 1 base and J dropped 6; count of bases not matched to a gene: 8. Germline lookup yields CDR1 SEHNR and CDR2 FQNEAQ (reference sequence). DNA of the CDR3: TGTGCCAGCAGCTTAGTGTTGGACAGGGACTCCGAGCAGTACTTC. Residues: CASSLVLDRDSEQYF.

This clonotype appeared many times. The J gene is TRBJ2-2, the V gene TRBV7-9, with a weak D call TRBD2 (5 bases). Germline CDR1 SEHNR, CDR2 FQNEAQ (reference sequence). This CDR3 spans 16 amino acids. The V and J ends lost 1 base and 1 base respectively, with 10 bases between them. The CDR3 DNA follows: TGTGCCAGCAGCTTAGGAAAACGGGAGAACACCGGGGAGCTGTTTTTT. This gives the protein CASSLGKRENTGELFF.

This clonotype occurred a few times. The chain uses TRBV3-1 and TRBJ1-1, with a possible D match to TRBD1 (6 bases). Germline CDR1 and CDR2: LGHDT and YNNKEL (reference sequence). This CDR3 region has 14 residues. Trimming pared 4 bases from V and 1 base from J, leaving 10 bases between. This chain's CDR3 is CASSPQGWNTEAFF. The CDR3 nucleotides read TGTGCCAGCAGCCCTCAGGGGTGGAACACTGAAGCTTTCTTT. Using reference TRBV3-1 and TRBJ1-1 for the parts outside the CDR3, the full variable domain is DTAVSQTPKYLVTQMGNDKSIKCEQNLGHDTMYWYKQDSKKFLKIMFSYNNKELIINETVPNRFSPKSPDKAHLNLHINSLELGDSAVYFCASSPQGWNTEAFFGQGTRLTVV.

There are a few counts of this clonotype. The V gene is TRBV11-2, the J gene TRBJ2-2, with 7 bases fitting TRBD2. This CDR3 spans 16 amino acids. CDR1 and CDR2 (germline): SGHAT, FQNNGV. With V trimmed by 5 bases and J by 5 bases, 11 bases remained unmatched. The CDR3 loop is CASSPSGRRGTGELFF. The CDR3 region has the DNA TGTGCCAGCAGCCCGTCCGGGAGGAGAGGTACCGGGGAGCTGTTTTTT.

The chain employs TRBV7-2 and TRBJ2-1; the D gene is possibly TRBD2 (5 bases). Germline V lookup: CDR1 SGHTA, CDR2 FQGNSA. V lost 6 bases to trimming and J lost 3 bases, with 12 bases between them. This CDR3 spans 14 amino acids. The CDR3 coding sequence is TGTGCCAGCAGATTTAGCGCGGTCTACAATGAGCAGTTCTTC. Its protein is CASRFSAVYNEQFF.

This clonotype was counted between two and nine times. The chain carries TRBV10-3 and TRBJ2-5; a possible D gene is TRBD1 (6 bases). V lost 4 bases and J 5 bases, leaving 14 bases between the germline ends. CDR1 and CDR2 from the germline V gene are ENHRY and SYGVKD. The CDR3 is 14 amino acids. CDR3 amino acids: CAISAQGTQETQYF. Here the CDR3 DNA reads TGTGCCATCAGTGCACAGGGCACCCAGGAGACCCAGTACTTC.

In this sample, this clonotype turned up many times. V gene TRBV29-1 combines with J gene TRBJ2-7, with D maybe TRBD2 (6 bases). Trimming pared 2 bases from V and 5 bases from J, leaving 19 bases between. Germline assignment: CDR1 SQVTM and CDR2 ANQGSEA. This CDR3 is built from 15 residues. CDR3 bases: TGCAGCGTTGAAAGGGTCGGAACGGGAGAAAACGAGCAGTACTTC. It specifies CSVERVGTGENEQYF.

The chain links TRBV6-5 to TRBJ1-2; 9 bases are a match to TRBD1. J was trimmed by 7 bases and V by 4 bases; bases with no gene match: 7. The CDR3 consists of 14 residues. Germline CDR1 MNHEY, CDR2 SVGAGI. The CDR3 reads CASSSRTGDGGYTF. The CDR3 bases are TGTGCCAGCAGTTCCAGGACAGGGGATGGTGGCTACACCTTC.

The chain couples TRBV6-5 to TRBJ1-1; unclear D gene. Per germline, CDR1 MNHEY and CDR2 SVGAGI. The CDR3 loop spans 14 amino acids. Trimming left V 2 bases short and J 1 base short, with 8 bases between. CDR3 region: CASSYIAGNTEAFF. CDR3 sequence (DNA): TGTGCCAGCAGTTACATAGCAGGGAACACTGAAGCTTTCTTT.

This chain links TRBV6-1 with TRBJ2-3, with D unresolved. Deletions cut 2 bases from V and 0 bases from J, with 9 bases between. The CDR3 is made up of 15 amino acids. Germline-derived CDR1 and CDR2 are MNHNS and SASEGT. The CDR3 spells CASSELDGSTDTQYF. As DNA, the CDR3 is TGTGCCAGCAGTGAATTGGACGGAAGCACAGATACGCAGTATTTT.

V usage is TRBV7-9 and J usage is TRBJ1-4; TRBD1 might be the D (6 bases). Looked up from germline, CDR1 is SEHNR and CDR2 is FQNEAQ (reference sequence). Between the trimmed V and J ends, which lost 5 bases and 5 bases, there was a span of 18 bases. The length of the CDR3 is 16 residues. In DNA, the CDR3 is TGTGCCAGCAGCCCTACGCGGACAGCAGAAAATGAAAAACTGTTTTTT. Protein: CASSPTRTAENEKLFF.

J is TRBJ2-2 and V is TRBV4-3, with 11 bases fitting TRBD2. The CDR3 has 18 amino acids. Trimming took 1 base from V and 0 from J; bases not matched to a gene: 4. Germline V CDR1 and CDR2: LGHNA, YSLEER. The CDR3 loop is CASSQGPSGGPNTGELFF. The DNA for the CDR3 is TGCGCCAGCAGCCAAGGGCCTAGCGGGGGGCCGAACACCGGGGAGCTGTTTTTT.

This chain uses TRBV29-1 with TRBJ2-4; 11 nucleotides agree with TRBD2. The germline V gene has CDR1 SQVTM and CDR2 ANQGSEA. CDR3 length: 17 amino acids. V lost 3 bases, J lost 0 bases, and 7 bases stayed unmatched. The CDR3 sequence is CSVEGLAGGLAKNIQYF. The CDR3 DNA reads TGCAGCGTTGAGGGGCTAGCGGGAGGACTAGCCAAAAACATTCAGTACTTC. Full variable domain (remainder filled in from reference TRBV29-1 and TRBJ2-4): SAVISQKPSRDICQRGTSLTIQCQVDSQVTMMFWYRQQPGQSLTLIATANQGSEATYESGFVIDKFPISRPNLTFSTLTVSNMSPEDSSIYLCSVEGLAGGLAKNIQYFGAGTRLSVL.

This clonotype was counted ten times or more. CDR3 sequence (DNA): TGTGCCAGCAGTAGCAGGGGGCTCTTCGGCGGGGAGCTGTTTTTT. As protein: CASSSRGLFGGELFF. The chain links TRBV12-3 or TRBV12-4 to TRBJ2-2, with 8 bases matching TRBD1. The length of the CDR3 is 15 residues. V lost 5 bases, J lost 7 bases, and 9 bases stayed unmatched.

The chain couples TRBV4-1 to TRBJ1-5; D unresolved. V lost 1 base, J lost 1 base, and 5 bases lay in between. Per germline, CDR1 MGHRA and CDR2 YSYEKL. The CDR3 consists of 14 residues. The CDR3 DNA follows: TGCGCCAGCAGCCAAGTAGAGAGCAATCAGCCCCAGCATTTT. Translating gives CASSQVESNQPQHF.

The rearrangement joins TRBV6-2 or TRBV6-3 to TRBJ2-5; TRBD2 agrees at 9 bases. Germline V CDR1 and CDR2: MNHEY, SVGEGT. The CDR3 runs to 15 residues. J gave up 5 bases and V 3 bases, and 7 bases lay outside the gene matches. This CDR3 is CASSYKREATETQYF. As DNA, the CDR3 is TGTGCCAGCAGTTATAAGCGGGAGGCGACCGAGACCCAGTACTTC.

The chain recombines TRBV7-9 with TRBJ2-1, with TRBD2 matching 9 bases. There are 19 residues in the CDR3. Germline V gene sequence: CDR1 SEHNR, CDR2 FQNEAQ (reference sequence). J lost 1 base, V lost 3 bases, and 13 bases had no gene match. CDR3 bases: TGTGCCAGCAGCTTTCCGACTAGCGGCCTTACTTCGTCCTACAATGAGCAGTTCTTC. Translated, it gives CASSFPTSGLTSSYNEQFF.

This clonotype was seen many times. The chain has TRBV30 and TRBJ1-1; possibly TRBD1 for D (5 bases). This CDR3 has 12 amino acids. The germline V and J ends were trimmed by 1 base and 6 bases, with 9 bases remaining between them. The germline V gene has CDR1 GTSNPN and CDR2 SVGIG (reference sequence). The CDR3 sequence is CAWSAGFAEAFF. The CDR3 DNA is TGTGCCTGGAGTGCAGGGTTCGCTGAAGCTTTCTTT.

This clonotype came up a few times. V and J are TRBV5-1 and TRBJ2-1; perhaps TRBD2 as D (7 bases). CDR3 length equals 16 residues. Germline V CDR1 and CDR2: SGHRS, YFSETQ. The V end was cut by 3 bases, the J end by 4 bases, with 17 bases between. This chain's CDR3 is CASSWTAGATYNEQFF. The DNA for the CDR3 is TGCGCCAGCAGCTGGACCGCGGGGGCCACTTACAATGAGCAGTTCTTC.

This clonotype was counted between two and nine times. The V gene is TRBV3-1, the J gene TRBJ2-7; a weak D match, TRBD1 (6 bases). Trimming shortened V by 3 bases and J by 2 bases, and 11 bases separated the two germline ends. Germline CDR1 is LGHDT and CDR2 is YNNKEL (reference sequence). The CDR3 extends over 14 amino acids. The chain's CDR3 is CASSHGSGAYEQYF. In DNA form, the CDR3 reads TGTGCCAGCAGCCATGGATCAGGGGCCTACGAGCAGTACTTC.

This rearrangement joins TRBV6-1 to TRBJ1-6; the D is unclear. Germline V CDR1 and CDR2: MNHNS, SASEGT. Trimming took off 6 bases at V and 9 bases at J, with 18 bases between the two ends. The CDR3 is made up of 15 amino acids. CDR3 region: CASRTTDVGISPLHF. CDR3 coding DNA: TGTGCCAGCAGAACCACAGACGTGGGCATTTCACCCCTCCACTTT.

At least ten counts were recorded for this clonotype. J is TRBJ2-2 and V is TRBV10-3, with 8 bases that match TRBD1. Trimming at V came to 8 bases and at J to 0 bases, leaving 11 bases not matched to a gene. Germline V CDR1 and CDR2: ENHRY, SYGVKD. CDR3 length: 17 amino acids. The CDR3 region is CAIHPGQALPNTGELFF. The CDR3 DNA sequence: TGTGCCATCCATCCGGGACAGGCCTTACCGAACACCGGGGAGCTGTTTTTT.

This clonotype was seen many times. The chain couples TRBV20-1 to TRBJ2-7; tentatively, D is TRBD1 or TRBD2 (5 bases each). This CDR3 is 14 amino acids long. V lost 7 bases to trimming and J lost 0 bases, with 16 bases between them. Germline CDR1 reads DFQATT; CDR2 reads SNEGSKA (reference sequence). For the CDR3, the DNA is TGCAGTGGTCTTCGGGGCGGTAGCTCCTACGAGCAGTACTTC. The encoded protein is CSGLRGGSSYEQYF.

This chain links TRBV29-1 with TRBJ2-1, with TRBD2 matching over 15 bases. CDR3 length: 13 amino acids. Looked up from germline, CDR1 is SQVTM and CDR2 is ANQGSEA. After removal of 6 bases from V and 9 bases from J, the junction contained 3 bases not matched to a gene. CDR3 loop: CSVGTSGGIEQFF. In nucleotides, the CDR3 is TGCAGCGTGGGGACTAGCGGGGGGATTGAGCAGTTCTTC.

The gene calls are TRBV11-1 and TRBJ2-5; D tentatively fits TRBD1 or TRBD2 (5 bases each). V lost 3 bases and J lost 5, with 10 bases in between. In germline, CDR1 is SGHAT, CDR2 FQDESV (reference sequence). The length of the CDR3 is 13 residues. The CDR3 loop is CASSFRWGETQYF. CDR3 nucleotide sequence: TGTGCCAGCAGCTTCAGGTGGGGGGAGACCCAGTACTTC.